This TCR beta chain is from a study of shared clonotypes between healthy human individuals. The method was immunoSEQ multiplex PCR; TCRdb's version includes in-frame clones alone and lacks a portion of them. The data hold roughly 590,000 clones, with about 95% observed a single time. Details on this clone: This specimen includes other DNA sequences encoding the same CDR3.

CD45RO-negative CD8 cells positively selected for CCR7 made up the naive population, which excluded terminally differentiated effector memory CD45RA+ cells. The sequenced sample consisted of naive CD8+ T cells sorted from blood. The source is a woman in her 30s in good health.

The CDR3, as DNA: TGTGCCATCAGTGAGGGGACAGGGGGACAGCCCCAGCATTTT. Protein: CAISEGTGGQPQHF. The gene calls are TRBV10-3 and TRBJ1-5; 11 bases fit TRBD1. Germline CDR1 is ENHRY and CDR2 is SYGVKD. There are 14 residues in the CDR3. V lost 2 bases to trimming and J lost 7 bases; unmatched junction nucleotides: 1.